This TCR beta chain was found in a study of T cells in Graves' hyperthyroidism and ophthalmopathy. This clonotype came up many times. Its cognate antigen is unknown. V was shortened by 0 bases and J by 8 bases, with 10 bases between the two germline ends. Germline assignment: CDR1 DFQATT and CDR2 SNEGSKA (reference sequence). This CDR3 region has 12 residues. Amplified regions were TCR beta CDR3 sequences from RNA transcripts. HTBI primers drove first-round RT-PCR of the TCR CDR3. TCRdb re-called the multiplex PCR reads with MiXCR, one entry per CDR3 protein. The sample holds roughly 100,000 distinct CDR3 sequences, approximately 48% seen once. About 10 ml fresh peripheral blood yielded the PBMCs. Study-wide findings and caveats: The authors' 13 V-J model separated ophthalmopathy from stable hyperthyroidism.

The chain has TRBV20-1 and TRBJ1-2, with D possibly matching TRBD1 (6 bases). This sequence originates from a man in his forties or fifties with Graves' hyperthyroidism. Sample: blood. CDR3 coding DNA: TGCAGTGCTAGAGAGGGGGCGGGCGGCTACACCTTC. Protein sequence: CSAREGAGGYTF.